The 4 T cell receptor beta chains presented below share a single source sample, sequenced in a study of Tregs in tolerant kidney transplant recipients. Produced via immunoSEQ multiplex PCR; TCRdb's table is partial and in-frame only. The table includes just under 20,000 clones, 50% to 70% detected once. Antigens for these TCRs are unknown. Sequencing used Tregs from blood cultured with allogeneic cells. All receptors derive from a human donor in good health.

This clone was seen a handful of times. The rearrangement links TRBV10-1 to TRBJ1-1; no clear D gene. Trimming pared 4 bases from V and 3 bases from J, leaving 9 bases between. Germline V CDR1 and CDR2: WNHNN, SYGVQD (reference sequence). The CDR3 length is 13 residues. The CDR3 coding sequence is TGCGCCAGCAGTGCTGGTGGACACACTGAAGCTTTCTTT. Its protein is CASSAGGHTEAFF.

This chain links TRBV7-3 with TRBJ1-1, with D unclear. The CDR3 consists of 13 residues. Trimming took off 1 base at V and 7 bases at J, with 10 bases between the two ends. Germline V CDR1 and CDR2: SGHTA, FQGTGA. The CDR3 loop is CASSLRESGEAFF. CDR3 bases: TGTGCCAGCAGCTTAAGGGAATCAGGTGAAGCTTTCTTT.

The chain combines TRBV6-5 with TRBJ2-7; D perhaps matches TRBD1 (5 bases). Looked up from germline, CDR1 is MNHEY and CDR2 is SVGAGI. This CDR3 has 12 amino acids. V was shortened by 6 bases and J by 2 bases, with 8 bases between the two germline ends. CDR3 bases: TGTGCCAGCAGGACAGAGACCTACGAGCAGTACTTC. This encodes CASRTETYEQYF.

The chain employs TRBV18 and TRBJ2-7, with a possible D match to TRBD1 (6 bases). Between the trimmed V and J ends, which lost 3 bases and 2 bases, there was a span of 14 bases. The CDR3 length is 15 residues. The germline V gene encodes CDR1 KGHSH and CDR2 LQKENI. CDR3 loop: CASSPTGHLTYEQYF. The CDR3 nucleotides are TGTGCCAGCTCACCCACGGGACACCTAACCTACGAGCAGTACTTC. Full variable domain (remainder filled in from reference TRBV18 and TRBJ2-7): NAGVMQNPRHLVRRRGQEARLRCSPMKGHSHVYWYRQLPEEGLKFMVYLQKENIIDESGMPKERFSAEFPKEGPSILRIQQVVRGDSAAYFCASSPTGHLTYEQYFGPGTRLTVT.